Following are 4 T cell receptor beta chains from one sample sequenced in a study of molecular identifiers for immune sequencing clone quantification. TCRdb redid the calling of the PCR reads with MiXCR, one entry per CDR3 protein. The repertoire holds approximately 100,000 distinct CDR3 sequences, with 35% to 40% as singletons. The sample consisted of naive CD8+ T cells from blood, with Jurkat cell RNA spiked in. Subset meaning: FACS-sorted CD8+CD4-CCR7+CD45RA+ naive T cells. Receptor source: a human donor in good health. Some libraries in this study had Jurkat cell RNA spiked in.

This clonotype was counted a few times. The V call is TRBV7-9, the J call TRBJ2-7, with 11 bases that match TRBD2. This CDR3 has 15 residues. The germline CDR1 and CDR2 sequences are SEHNR and FQNEAQ (reference sequence). J gave up 6 bases and V 6 bases, and 10 bases lay outside the gene matches. The CDR3 DNA sequence: TGTGCCAGCAGTTCCCTAGCGGGAGGTGAGGGCGAGCAGTACTTC. Residues: CASSSLAGGEGEQYF.

This sequence joins TRBV6-2 or TRBV6-3 and TRBJ1-4; weak D call: TRBD1 (5 bases). CDR3 length: 13 amino acids. Trimming left V 8 bases short and J 8 bases short, with 15 bases between. Germline assignment: CDR1 MNHEY and CDR2 SVGEGT. The CDR3 DNA reads as TGTGCCAGCCGGGACGCCAAAGTAGAAAAACTGTTTTTT. Amino acids: CASRDAKVEKLFF.

Details on this clonotype: A much larger clone lies a single base off, so this may be a read error. Because the CDR3 is missing its conserved closing phenylalanine or tryptophan, this is likely a read error. The rearrangement links TRBV29-1 to TRBJ2-7, with 7 bases lining up with TRBD2. V dropped 7 bases and J dropped 2; count of bases not matched to a gene: 8. Germline V lookup: CDR1 SQVTM, CDR2 ANQGSEA. The CDR3 sequence is 13 residues long. As DNA, the CDR3 is TGCAGCGCCGGGGAAGCGGGGCCCTACGAGCAGTACATC. Translating it yields CSAGEAGPYEQYI.

Worth noting for this clonotype: One junction end disagrees with the germline gene, perhaps due to a read error. The chain joins TRBV28 to TRBJ2-4; TRBD2 is a possible D gene (5 bases). This CDR3 is built from 15 residues. The V gene's germline CDR1 is MDHEN and CDR2 SYDVKM. Here the CDR3 DNA reads TGTGCCAGCAGTCCCTTTAAGCTAGCCAATAACATTCAGTACTTC. This gives the protein CASSPFKLANNIQYF. The full variable domain, in which reference TRBV28 and TRBJ2-4 provide the parts outside the CDR3, is DVKVTQSSRYLVKRTGEKVFLECVQDMDHENMFWYRQDPGLGLRLIYFSYDVKMKEKGDIPEGYSVSREKKERFSLILESASTNQTSMYLCASSPFKLANNIQYFGAGTRLSVL.